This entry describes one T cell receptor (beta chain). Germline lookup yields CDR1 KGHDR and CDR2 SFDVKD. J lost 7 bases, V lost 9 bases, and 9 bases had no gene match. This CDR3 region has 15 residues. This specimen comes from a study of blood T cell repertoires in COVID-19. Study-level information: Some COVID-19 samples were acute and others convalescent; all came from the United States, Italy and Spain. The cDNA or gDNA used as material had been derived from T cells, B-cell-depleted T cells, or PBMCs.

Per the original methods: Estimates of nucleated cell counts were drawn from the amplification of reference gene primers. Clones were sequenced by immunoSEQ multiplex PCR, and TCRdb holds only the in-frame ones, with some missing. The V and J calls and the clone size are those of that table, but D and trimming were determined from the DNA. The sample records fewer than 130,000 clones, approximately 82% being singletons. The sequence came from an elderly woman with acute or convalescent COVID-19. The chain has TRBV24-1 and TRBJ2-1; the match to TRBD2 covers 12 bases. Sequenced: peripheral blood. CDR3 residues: CATSFGTSGFNEQFF. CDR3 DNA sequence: TGTGCCACCTCTTTCGGGACTAGCGGGTTTAATGAGCAGTTCTTC.